The entry below describes one T cell receptor (beta chain). Its target is not known. MiXCR was run by TCRdb on the 5' RACE reads, yielding one entry per CDR3 protein. Seen here are fewer than 250,000 distinct CDR3 sequences, less than 20% observed once, and the top ten hold around two fifths. This specimen belongs to a study of identical twins. The germline gives CDR1 SGHKS, CDR2 YYEKEE (reference sequence). The germline V and J ends were trimmed by 4 bases and 7 bases, with 18 bases remaining between them. This CDR3 comprises 14 residues. Study outcomes and limitations: The study drew conclusions from cross-sectional statistical analysis, not from following the same donors.

These data also featured in a second study, about T cells expressing NK-cell markers. That investigation notes: The TCR beta repertoires originated in sorted CD3+CD56+NKG2C+, CD3+CD56+NKG2C- and CD3+CD56-NKG2C+ T cells.

Sequenced: CD8+ T cells sorted from blood. The chain is built from TRBV5-5 and TRBJ2-7, with a weak D call TRBD2 (6 bases). The receptor was derived from a woman under 30 in good health. CDR3: CASSEWRAGWEQYF. As DNA, the CDR3 is TGTGCCAGCAGCGAGTGGAGGGCGGGTTGGGAGCAGTACTTC. The full variable domain, with the rest looked up from reference TRBV5-5 and TRBJ2-7, is DAGVTQSPTHLIKTRGQQVTLRCSPISGHKSVSWYQQVLGQGPQFIFQYYEKEERGRGNFPDRFSARQFPNYSSELNVNALLLGDSALYLCASSEWRAGWEQYFGPGTRLTVT.